This T cell receptor beta chain is drawn from a study of cytomegalovirus exposure and HLA in healthy donors. The V gene's germline CDR1 is LNHDA and CDR2 SQIVND (reference sequence). V was pared by 4 bases and J by 2 bases, with 1 base of the junction left unmatched. CDR3 size: 13 residues. Amplification used 60 Vbeta primers and 13 Jbeta primers. Generated by immunoSEQ multiplex PCR, the TCRdb table keeps only in-frame clones and is missing some. Here the sample spans 89,000 or so clones, 75% to 85% being singletons. Comments on this clone: Its specificity is not known.

Overall study results and limits: Apparent HLA restriction characterized most CMV-associated TCR beta chains in a later analysis. The Asian-associated ancestry cluster reportedly had fewer N-insertions than the 666-donor mean in a later analysis.

The rearrangement joins TRBV19 to TRBJ1-2; 7 nucleotides match TRBD1. Sequenced sample: PBMCs. The TCR sequence derives from a man between 18 and 29 years old in good health and CMV-seropositive. The CDR3 region is CASSTTGNYGYTF. The CDR3 DNA reads as TGTGCCAGTAGTACGACAGGGAACTATGGCTACACCTTC.